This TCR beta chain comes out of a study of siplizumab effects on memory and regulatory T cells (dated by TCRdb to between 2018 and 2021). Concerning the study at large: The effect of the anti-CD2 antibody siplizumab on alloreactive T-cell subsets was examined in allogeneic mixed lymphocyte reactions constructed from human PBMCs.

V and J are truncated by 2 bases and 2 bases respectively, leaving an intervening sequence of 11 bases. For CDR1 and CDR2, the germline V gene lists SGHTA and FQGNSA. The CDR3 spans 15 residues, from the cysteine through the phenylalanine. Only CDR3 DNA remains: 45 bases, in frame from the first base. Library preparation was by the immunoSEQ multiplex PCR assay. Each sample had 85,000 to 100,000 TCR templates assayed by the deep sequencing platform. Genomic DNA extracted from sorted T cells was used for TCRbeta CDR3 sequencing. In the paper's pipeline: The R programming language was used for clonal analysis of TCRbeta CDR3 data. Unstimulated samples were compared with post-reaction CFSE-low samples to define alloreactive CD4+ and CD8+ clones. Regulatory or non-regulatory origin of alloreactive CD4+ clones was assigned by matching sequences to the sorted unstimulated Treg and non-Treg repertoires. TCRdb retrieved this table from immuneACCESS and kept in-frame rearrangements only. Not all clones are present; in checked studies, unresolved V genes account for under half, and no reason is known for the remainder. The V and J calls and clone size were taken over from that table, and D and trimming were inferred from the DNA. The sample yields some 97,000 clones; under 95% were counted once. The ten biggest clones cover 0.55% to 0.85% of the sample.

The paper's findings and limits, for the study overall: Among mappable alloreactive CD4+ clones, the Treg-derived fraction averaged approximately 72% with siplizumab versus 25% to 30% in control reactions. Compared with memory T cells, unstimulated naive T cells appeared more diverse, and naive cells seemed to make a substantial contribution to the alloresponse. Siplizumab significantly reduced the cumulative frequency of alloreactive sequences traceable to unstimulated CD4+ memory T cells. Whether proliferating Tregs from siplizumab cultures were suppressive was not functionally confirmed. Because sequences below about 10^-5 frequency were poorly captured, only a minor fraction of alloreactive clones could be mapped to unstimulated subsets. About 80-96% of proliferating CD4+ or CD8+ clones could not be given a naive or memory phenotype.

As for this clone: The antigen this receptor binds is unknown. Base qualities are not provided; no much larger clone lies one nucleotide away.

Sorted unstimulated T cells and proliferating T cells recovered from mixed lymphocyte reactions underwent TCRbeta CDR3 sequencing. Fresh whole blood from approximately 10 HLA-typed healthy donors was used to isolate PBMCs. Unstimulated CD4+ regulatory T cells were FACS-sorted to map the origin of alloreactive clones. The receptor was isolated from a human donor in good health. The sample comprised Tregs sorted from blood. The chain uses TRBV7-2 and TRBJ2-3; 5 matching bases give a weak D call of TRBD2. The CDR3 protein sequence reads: CASSLSGLATDTQYF. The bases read TGTGCCAGCAGCTTAAGTGGGCTAGCCACAGATACGCAGTATTTT. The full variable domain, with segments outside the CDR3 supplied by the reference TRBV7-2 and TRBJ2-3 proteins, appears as GAGVSQSPSNKVTEKGKDVELRCDPISGHTALYWYRQSLGQGLEFLIYFQGNSAPDKSGLPSDRFSAERTGGSVSTLTIQRTQQEDSAVYLCASSLSGLATDTQYFGPGTRLTVL.